The 14 T cell receptor beta chains in this list originate from one sample, sequenced in a study of CD8+ T cells in alopecia areata. cDNA prepared by RNA extraction and subsequent reverse transcription served as the template for sequencing. Generated by immunoSEQ multiplex PCR, the TCRdb table keeps only in-frame clones and is missing some. The data hold 90,000 to 130,000 clones, with about three fifths observed a single time. Documented treatment: oral pan-JAK inhibitor, 5-10 mg twice daily. This sample comprised CD8+ T cells sorted from blood, obtained at week 24, from a patient treated with tofacitinib. The receptors derive from a human donor with alopecia areata.

V gene TRBV25-1 combines with J gene TRBJ2-7; no clear D. The CDR3 loop spans 13 amino acids. Per germline, CDR1 MGHDK and CDR2 SYGVNS. Trimming took off 3 bases at V and 2 bases at J, with 8 bases between the two ends. CDR3 bases: TGTGCCAGCAGTGATTTAGGGACCTACGAGCAGTACTTC. Translating it yields CASSDLGTYEQYF.

This clone was seen only a few times. V gene TRBV11-2 combines with J gene TRBJ2-5; tentatively, D is TRBD1 or TRBD2 (5 bases each). Trimming removed 0 bases from V and 1 base from J, with 12 bases in between. From germline, CDR1 is SGHAT and CDR2 FQNNGV. The CDR3 totals 16 residues. The chain's CDR3 is CASSLDTGAPQETQYF. CDR3 coding DNA: TGTGCCAGCAGCTTAGACACCGGGGCCCCCCAAGAGACCCAGTACTTC. Looking up the rest from reference TRBV11-2 and TRBJ2-5 gives the full variable domain: EAGVAQSPRYKIIEKRQSVAFWCNPISGHATLYWYQQILGQGPKLLIQFQNNGVVDDSQLPKDRFSAERLKGVDSTLKIQPAKLEDSAVYLCASSLDTGAPQETQYFGPGTRLLVL.

This clone was seen only once. The genes are TRBV10-1 and TRBJ2-6; maybe TRBD1 (6 bases). The V end was cut by 6 bases, the J end by 0 bases, with 21 bases between. CDR3 length: 19 residues. From germline, CDR1 is WNHNN and CDR2 SYGVQD (reference sequence). This chain's CDR3 is CASSELTGRYLSGANVLTF. Here the CDR3 DNA reads TGCGCCAGCAGCGAACTCACAGGGCGTTACCTCTCTGGGGCCAACGTCCTGACTTTC.

The chain uses TRBV6-5 and TRBJ2-1; 8 bases match TRBD1. CDR1 is MNHEY and CDR2 is SVGAGI in the germline V gene. V trimming: 3 bases; J trimming: 4 bases; junction bases outside the gene matches: 2. CDR3 length equals 14 residues. CDR3 in amino acids: CASSYRDRYNEQFF. The CDR3 DNA reads as TGTGCCAGCAGTTATCGGGACAGGTACAATGAGCAGTTCTTC.

The gene calls are TRBV6-6 and TRBJ2-7; no definite D call. Germline lookup yields CDR1 MNHNY and CDR2 SVGAGI (reference sequence). This CDR3 is 15 amino acids long. Between the trimmed V and J ends, which lost 6 bases and 2 bases, there was a span of 17 bases. CDR3 DNA sequence: TGTGCCAGCAGGACGGAATCGGGTCAAACCTACGAGCAGTACTTC. It encodes CASRTESGQTYEQYF.

The CDR3 protein is CASSQSGFADTQYF. The CDR3 region has the DNA TGCGCCAGCAGCCAGAGCGGGTTTGCAGATACGCAGTATTTT. The chain couples TRBV4-1 to TRBJ2-3, with a weak D call TRBD2 (6 bases). V dropped 3 bases and J dropped 4 bases, with 11 bases sitting between them. Germline CDR1 reads MGHRA; CDR2 reads YSYEKL. This CDR3 has 14 amino acids.

The CDR3 sequence: CASSSYNQPQHF. The CDR3 DNA reads as TGTGCCAGCAGTTCGTACAATCAGCCCCAGCATTTT. This sequence joins TRBV28 and TRBJ1-5; no clear D gene. The V end was cut by 4 bases, the J end by 3 bases, with 4 bases between. Germline CDR1 and CDR2: MDHEN and SYDVKM. The CDR3 runs to 12 residues.

This rearrangement joins TRBV30 to TRBJ2-1; TRBD2 matches 10 bases. This CDR3 spans 16 amino acids. Germline CDR1 reads GTSNPN; CDR2 reads SVGIG (reference sequence). Trimming took 5 bases from V and 7 from J; bases not matched to a gene: 14. CDR3 bases: TGTGCCTGGTCCCCTCCCCTAGCGGGGGTTAAGAATGAGCAGTTCTTC. The encoded protein is CAWSPPLAGVKNEQFF.

This chain uses TRBV5-6 with TRBJ1-5, with D maybe TRBD1 (6 bases). The CDR3 runs 12 residues. Trimming stripped 6 bases from V and 7 bases from J, with 11 bases between. Germline V gene data show CDR1 as SGHDT and CDR2 as YYEEEE. DNA of the CDR3: TGTGCCAGCAACAGGGACGGACAGCCCCAGCATTTT. Translation gives CASNRDGQPQHF.

The chain is built from TRBV9 and TRBJ2-2; D not certain. The CDR3 consists of 15 residues. V was cut by 3 bases and J by 7 bases, with 16 bases left in between. Germline assignment: CDR1 SGDLS and CDR2 YYNGEE. CDR3 sequence reads: CASSEAPTRVGELFF. CDR3 nucleotides: TGTGCCAGCAGCGAGGCCCCCACACGGGTCGGGGAGCTGTTTTTT.

The rearrangement links TRBV27 to TRBJ2-7; D remains unclear. Per the germline V gene, CDR1 is MNHEY and CDR2 is SMNVEV (reference sequence). This CDR3 comprises 15 residues. Trimming removed 3 bases from V and 3 bases from J, with 15 bases in between. DNA for the CDR3: TGTGCCAGCAGTTTGGGGATCAGGACGGTCTACGAGCAGTACTTC. Protein sequence: CASSLGIRTVYEQYF.

The CDR3 here is CASINTGVGDEKLFF. The CDR3 DNA is TGTGCCAGCATCAACACAGGGGTGGGGGATGAAAAACTGTTTTTT. The chain links TRBV21-1 to TRBJ1-4; the table's D call TRBD1 went unverified against the DNA. TRBV21-1 constitutes a pseudogene. This CDR3 region has 15 residues.

The chain couples TRBV6-6 to TRBJ2-1; TRBD1 matches 11 bases. The germline V gene has CDR1 MNHNY and CDR2 SVGAGI (reference sequence). The CDR3 has 15 amino acids. V gave up 6 bases and J gave up 4 bases; unmatched junction bases: 5. In nucleotides, the CDR3 is TGTGCCAGCAGATTAGGGGACAGGGGGTACAATGAGCAGTTCTTC. It codes for CASRLGDRGYNEQFF.

This clone was observed a handful of times. The chain links TRBV7-9 to TRBJ1-2, with 8 bases identical to TRBD1. CDR3 length: 16 residues. The germline CDR1 and CDR2 sequences are SEHNR and FQNEAQ (reference sequence). V gave up 5 bases and J gave up 9 bases; unmatched junction bases: 17. CDR3 bases: TGTGCCAGCAGCCCATCGGGACAGGACTCACCAGGGAGCTACACCTTC. This gives the protein CASSPSGQDSPGSYTF.